The present T cell receptor beta chain was sequenced within a study of blood T cell repertoires in COVID-19. Turning to the study itself: Material from acute and convalescent COVID-19 was sourced from the United States, Italy and Spain. The analysed material was cDNA or gDNA that came from T cells, B-cell-depleted T cells, or PBMCs.

Per the original methods: Amplifying reference gene primers gave estimates of nucleated cell counts. Repertoires were generated with immunoSEQ multiplex PCR, while TCRdb's copy carries only in-frame clones and drops some. That table supplies the V and J calls and clone size; D and trimming were determined from the DNA. The table lists some 220,000 clones, about 78% of them singletons, with more than 7% in the top ten. Per the germline V gene, CDR1 is MDHEN and CDR2 is SYDVKM. The CDR3 sequence is 12 residues long. The germline V and J ends were trimmed by 3 bases and 15 bases, with 16 bases remaining between them.

The chain is built from TRBV28 and TRBJ2-3; D perhaps matches TRBD2 (6 bases). Sample: peripheral blood. The sequence was obtained from a woman aged 70-85 years with acute or convalescent COVID-19. In DNA, the CDR3 is TGTGCCAGCAGTTTTTCGGGGACTGTGATCTATTTT. It translates to CASSFSGTVIYF.